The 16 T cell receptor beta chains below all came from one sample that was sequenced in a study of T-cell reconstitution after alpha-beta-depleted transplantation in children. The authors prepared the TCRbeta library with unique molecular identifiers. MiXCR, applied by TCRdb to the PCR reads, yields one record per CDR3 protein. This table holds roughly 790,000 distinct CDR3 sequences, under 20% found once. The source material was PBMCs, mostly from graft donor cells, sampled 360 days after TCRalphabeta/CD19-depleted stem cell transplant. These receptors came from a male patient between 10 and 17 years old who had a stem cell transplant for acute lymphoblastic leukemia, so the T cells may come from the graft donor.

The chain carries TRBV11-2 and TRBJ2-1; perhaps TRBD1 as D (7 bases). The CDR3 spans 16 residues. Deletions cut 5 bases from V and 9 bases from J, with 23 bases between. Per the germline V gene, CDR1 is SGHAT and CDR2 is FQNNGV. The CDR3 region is CASSPFAGQRYGEQFF. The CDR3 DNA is TGTGCCAGCAGCCCCTTCGCGGGACAGCGTTACGGTGAGCAGTTCTTC.

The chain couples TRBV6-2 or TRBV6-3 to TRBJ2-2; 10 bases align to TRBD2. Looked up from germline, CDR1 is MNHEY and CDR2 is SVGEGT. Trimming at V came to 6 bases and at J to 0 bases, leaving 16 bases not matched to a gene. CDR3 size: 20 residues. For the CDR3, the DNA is TGTGCCAGCAGCTCCCTTTTAGCGGGAGGCCCCTATTCGAACACCGGGGAGCTGTTTTTT. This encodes CASSSLLAGGPYSNTGELFF.

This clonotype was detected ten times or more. The CDR3 loop reads CASSPNWGTEAFF. The CDR3 coding sequence is TGTGCCAGCAGCCCTAATTGGGGCACTGAAGCTTTCTTT. The rearrangement links TRBV3-1 to TRBJ1-1; D uncertain. Per germline, CDR1 LGHDT and CDR2 YNNKEL (reference sequence). Between the trimmed V and J ends, which lost 4 bases and 4 bases, there was a span of 10 bases. There are 13 residues in the CDR3. The full variable domain, in which reference TRBV3-1 and TRBJ1-1 provide the parts outside the CDR3, is DTAVSQTPKYLVTQMGNDKSIKCEQNLGHDTMYWYKQDSKKFLKIMFSYNNKELIINETVPNRFSPKSPDKAHLNLHINSLELGDSAVYFCASSPNWGTEAFFGQGTRLTVV.

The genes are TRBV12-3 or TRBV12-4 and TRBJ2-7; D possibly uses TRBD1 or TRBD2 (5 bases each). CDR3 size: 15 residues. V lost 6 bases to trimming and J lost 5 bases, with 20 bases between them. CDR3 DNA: TGTGCCAGCAGGCCACTTGAAGCCGGGGCCCACGAGCAGTACTTC. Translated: CASRPLEAGAHEQYF.

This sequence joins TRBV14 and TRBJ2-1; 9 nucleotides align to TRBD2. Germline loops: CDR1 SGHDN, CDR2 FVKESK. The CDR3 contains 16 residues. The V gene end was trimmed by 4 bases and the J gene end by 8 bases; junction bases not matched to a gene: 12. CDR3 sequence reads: CASSRGTSRIRDEQFF. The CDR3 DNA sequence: TGTGCCAGCAGCCGCGGGACTAGCCGGATTAGGGATGAGCAGTTCTTC.

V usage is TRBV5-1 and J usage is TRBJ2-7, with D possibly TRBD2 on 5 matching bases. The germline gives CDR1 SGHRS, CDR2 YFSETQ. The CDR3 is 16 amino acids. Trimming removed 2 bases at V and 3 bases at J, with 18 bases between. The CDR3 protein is CASSFGRPQAIYEQYF. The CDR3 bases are TGCGCCAGCAGCTTTGGGAGACCTCAAGCAATCTACGAGCAGTACTTC. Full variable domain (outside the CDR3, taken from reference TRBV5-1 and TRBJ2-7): KAGVTQTPRYLIKTRGQQVTLSCSPISGHRSVSWYQQTPGQGLQFLFEYFSETQRNKGNFPGRFSGRQFSNSRSEMNVSTLELGDSALYLCASSFGRPQAIYEQYFGPGTRLTVT.

The CDR3 sequence is CSVFYTGELFF. As DNA, the CDR3 is TGCAGCGTTTTTTACACCGGGGAGCTGTTTTTT. The J gene is TRBJ2-2, the V gene TRBV29-1, with D unresolved. The length of the CDR3 is 11 residues. Trimming took off 5 bases at V and 3 bases at J, with 4 bases between the two ends. CDR1 is SQVTM, CDR2 ANQGSEA, per germline.

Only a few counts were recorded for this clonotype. The CDR3 DNA reads as TGTGCCAGCAGTCCTCGGAGGGGCTGGGTGAACACTGAAGCTTTCTTT. Amino acid sequence: CASSPRRGWVNTEAFF. The J gene is TRBJ1-1, the V gene TRBV12-3 or TRBV12-4; perhaps TRBD1 as D (5 bases). The ends were cut back, 5 bases at V and 0 bases at J, with 16 bases in the middle. CDR3 length: 16 amino acids.

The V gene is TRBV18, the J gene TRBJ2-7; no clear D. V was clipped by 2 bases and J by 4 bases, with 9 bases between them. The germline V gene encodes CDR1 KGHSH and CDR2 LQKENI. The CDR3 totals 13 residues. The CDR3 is CASSPNALYEQYF. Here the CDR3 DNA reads TGTGCCAGCTCACCAAACGCACTTTACGAGCAGTACTTC.

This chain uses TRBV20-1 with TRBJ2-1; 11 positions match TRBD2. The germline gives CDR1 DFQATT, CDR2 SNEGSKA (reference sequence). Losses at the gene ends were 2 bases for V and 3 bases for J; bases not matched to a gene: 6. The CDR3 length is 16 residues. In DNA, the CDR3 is TGCAGTGCTAGATCGCTAGCGGGAGGTTACTACAATGAGCAGTTCTTC. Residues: CSARSLAGGYYNEQFF.

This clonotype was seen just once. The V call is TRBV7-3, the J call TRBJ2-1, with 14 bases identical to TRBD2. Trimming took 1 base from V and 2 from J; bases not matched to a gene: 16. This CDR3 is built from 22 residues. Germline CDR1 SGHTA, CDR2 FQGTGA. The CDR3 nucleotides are TGTGCCAGCAGCTTAAGGTATCGGTCCTTGGGACTAGCGGGAGTTACCTACAATGAGCAGTTCTTC. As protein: CASSLRYRSLGLAGVTYNEQFF.

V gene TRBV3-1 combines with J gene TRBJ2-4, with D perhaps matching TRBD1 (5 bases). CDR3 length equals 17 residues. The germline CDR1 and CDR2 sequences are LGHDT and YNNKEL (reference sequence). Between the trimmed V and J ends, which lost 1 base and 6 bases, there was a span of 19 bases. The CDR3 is CASSQARITGLSNIQYF. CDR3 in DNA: TGTGCCAGCAGCCAAGCACGGATAACAGGCCTTTCAAACATTCAGTACTTC.

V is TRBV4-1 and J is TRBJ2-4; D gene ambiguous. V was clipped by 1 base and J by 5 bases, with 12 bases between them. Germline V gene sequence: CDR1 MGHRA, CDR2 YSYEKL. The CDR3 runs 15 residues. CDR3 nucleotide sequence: TGCGCCAGCAGCCAAGGTCGCGGTGTCCAAAACATTCAGTACTTC. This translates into CASSQGRGVQNIQYF.

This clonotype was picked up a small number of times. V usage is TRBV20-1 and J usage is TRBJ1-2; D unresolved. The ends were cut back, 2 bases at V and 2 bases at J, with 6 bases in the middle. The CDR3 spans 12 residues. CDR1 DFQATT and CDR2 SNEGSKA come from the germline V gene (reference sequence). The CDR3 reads CSARTPNYGYTF. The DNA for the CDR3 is TGCAGTGCTAGAACTCCGAACTATGGCTACACCTTC.

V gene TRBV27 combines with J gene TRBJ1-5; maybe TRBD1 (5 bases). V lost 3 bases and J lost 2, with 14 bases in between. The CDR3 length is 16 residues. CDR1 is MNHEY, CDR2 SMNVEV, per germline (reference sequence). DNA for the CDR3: TGTGCCAGCAGTTTTAGCGGGGCAGGAGGCAATCAGCCCCAGCATTTT. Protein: CASSFSGAGGNQPQHF.

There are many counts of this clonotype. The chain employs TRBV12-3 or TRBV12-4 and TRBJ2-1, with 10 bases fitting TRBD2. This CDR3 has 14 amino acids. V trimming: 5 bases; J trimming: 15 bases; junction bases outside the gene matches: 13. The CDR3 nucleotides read TGTGCCAGCAGTCGCCTGGGAGCGGGAGGGCCTAGGTTCTTC. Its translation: CASSRLGAGGPRFF.